This TCR beta chain comes out of a study of beta chain features in type 1 diabetes. Sequencing targeted expressed TCRB transcripts, as all isolated RNA had been reverse transcribed. Naive, central memory and regulatory T cell samples averaged about 3.57 million immunoSEQ reads each. Sequencing was performed with immunoSEQ multiplex PCR; in TCRdb, only in-frame clones are kept and a portion is missing. The table has about 650,000 clones, about an eighth seen once. The V end lost 7 bases, the J end lost 6 bases, and 7 bases lay between the germline ends. The CDR3 loop spans 10 amino acids. Germline CDR1 SNHLY, CDR2 FYNNEI. Cells sorted by CD45RO/CCR7/CD25/CD127/CD95/CD27 comprised CD4+ naive, central memory, regulatory and stem cell-like memory cells. The study's findings and limits: Significant though moderate, a shortening of TCRB CDR3s appeared in all four CD4+ subsets of Type 1 diabetes patients. The cDNA sequencing approach could over-represent high-TCR-expressing cells. In the patient group, naive, central memory and Treg TCRB repertoires seemed more alike than in the healthy donor group.

Details on this clone: No antigen is known for it.

The origin of this receptor is a young man with type 1 diabetes. This chain connects TRBV2 to TRBJ2-7; the D gene could be TRBD1 or TRBD2 (5 bases each). Material for sequencing was naive CD4+ T cells from blood. CDR3 amino acids: CASMRGEQYF. In nucleotides, the CDR3 is TGTGCCAGCATGAGGGGCGAGCAGTACTTC.